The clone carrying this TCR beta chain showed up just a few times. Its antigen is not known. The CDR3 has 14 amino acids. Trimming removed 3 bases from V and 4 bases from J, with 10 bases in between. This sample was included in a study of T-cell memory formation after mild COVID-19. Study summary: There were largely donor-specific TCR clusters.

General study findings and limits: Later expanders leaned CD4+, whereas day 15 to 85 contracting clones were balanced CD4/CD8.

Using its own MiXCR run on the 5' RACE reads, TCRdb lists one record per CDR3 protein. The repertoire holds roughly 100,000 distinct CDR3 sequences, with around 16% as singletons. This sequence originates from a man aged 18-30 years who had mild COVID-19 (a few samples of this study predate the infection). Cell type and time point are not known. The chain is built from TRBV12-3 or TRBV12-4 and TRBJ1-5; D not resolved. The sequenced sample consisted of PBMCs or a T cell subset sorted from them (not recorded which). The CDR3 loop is CASSLERRNQPQHF. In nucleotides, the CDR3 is TGTGCCAGCAGTTTGGAACGTAGGAATCAGCCCCAGCATTTT.